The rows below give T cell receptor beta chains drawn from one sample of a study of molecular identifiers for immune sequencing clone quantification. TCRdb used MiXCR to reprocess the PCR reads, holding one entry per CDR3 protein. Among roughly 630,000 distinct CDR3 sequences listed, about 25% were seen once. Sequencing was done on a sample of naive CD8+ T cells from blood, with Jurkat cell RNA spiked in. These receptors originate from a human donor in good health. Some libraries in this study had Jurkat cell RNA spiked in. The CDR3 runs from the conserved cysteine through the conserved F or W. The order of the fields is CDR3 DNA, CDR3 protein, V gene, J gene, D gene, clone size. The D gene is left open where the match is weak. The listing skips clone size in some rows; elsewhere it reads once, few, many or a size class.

TGCGCCAGCAGCCAACAGACAGGGTCTGGAAACACCATATATTTT	CASSQQTGSGNTIYF	TRBV4-1	TRBJ1-3	TRBD1	few
TGTGCCAGTAGTTTTTTGCTGTACAGGGGTAGCTTGTACAATGAGCAGTTCTTC	CASSFLLYRGSLYNEQFF	TRBV19	TRBJ2-1	TRBD1	.
TGTGCCAGCAGTGAACCTAGCGCAGATAGCACAGATACGCAGTATTTT	CASSEPSADSTDTQYF	TRBV2	TRBJ2-3	.	many
TGTGCCAGCAGCTTAACTAGGACAGACTATGGCTACACCTTC	CASSLTRTDYGYTF	TRBV7-9	TRBJ1-2	.	.
TGTGCCAGCAGCCGTAATGGCGTCAGCACTTGGCAAGATACGCAGTATTTT	CASSRNGVSTWQDTQYF	TRBV11-2	TRBJ2-3	.	many
TGTGCCACCAGTGACTGGGACAGGGATGAGCAGTTCTTC	CATSDWDRDEQFF	TRBV24-1	TRBJ2-1	TRBD1	.
TGTGCCAGCAGCTTAGCTGCGGGAGTCTACGAGCAGTACTTC	CASSLAAGVYEQYF	TRBV11-2	TRBJ2-7	TRBD2	.
TGTGCCAGCAGCTTGGTAGAGAGCTCCTACGAGCAGTACTTC	CASSLVESSYEQYF	TRBV5-6	TRBJ2-7	.	many
TGTGCCAGCAGCTCCGACCGACAGTTTAACTATGGCTACACCTTC	CASSSDRQFNYGYTF	TRBV7-9	TRBJ1-2	.	.
TGTGCCAGCAGCTTATTCGGCGGGACAGGAGGAAACACCATATATTTT	CASSLFGGTGGNTIYF	TRBV7-6	TRBJ1-3	TRBD1	few
TGTGCCAGCAGCTTAGAAAAGTGGAATGAAAAACTGTTTTTT	CASSLEKWNEKLFF	TRBV7-8	TRBJ1-4	.	many
TGTGCCAGCAGTCCCTCCCCGGGGGCAGACTATGGCTACACCTTC	CASSPSPGADYGYTF	TRBV27	TRBJ1-2	.	.
TGTGCCAGCAGCCAATACAGGGTTCACGAGCAGTACTTC	CASSQYRVHEQYF	TRBV14	TRBJ2-7	.	.
TGTGCCAGCAGCCTAGGGCAGGCCCCAATGAACACTGAAGCTTTCTTT	CASSLGQAPMNTEAFF	TRBV7-8	TRBJ1-1	.	.
TGCAGTGCTACAACAGGGGAGGCCAAAAACATTCAGTACTTC	CSATTGEAKNIQYF	TRBV20-1	TRBJ2-4	TRBD1	many
TGTGCCTGGGGGGCGGGAGCAGATACGCAGTATTTT	CAWGAGADTQYF	TRBV30	TRBJ2-3	TRBD2	few
TGTGCCAGCAGCCGCTACCGGGACACCTACGAGCAGTACTTC	CASSRYRDTYEQYF	TRBV7-9	TRBJ2-7	.	few
TGTGCCAGCAGCCCCGGGACCCTCTCCTACGAGCAGTACTTC	CASSPGTLSYEQYF	TRBV7-7	TRBJ2-7	.	.
TGTGCCAGCAGCTCCTCGACAGGGTTAAGATCCTACGAGCAGTACTTC	CASSSSTGLRSYEQYF	TRBV7-9	TRBJ2-7	TRBD1	.
TGTGCCAGCAGCCTGGACAGGACTAGCTCCTACGAGCAGTACTTC	CASSLDRTSSYEQYF	TRBV6-2/TRBV6-3	TRBJ2-7	.	many
TGTGCCAGCAGCTTAGCGCTTGGAGGGGTGGATACGCAGTATTTT	CASSLALGGVDTQYF	TRBV7-9	TRBJ2-3	.	.
TGCGCCAGCAGCTTGGCCTGGGGGTCAAACATTCAGTACTTC	CASSLAWGSNIQYF	TRBV5-1	TRBJ2-4	.	many
TGCGCCAGCAGCCCCGAGGCAGGGAACTATGGCTACACCTTC	CASSPEAGNYGYTF	TRBV4-1	TRBJ1-2	.	.
TGTGCCAGCAGCTTAGCGAGATCCTCCGATCAGCCCCAGCATTTT	CASSLARSSDQPQHF	TRBV7-9	TRBJ1-5	.	many
TGTGCCACCAGTGAATCCACTTACAATGAGCAGTTCTTC	CATSESTYNEQFF	TRBV24-1	TRBJ2-1	.	many
TGTGCCAGCAGTTCTCCGCGGGATACGCAGTATTTT	CASSSPRDTQYF	TRBV6-6	TRBJ2-3	.	many
TGTGCCAGCAGTCAACCGGGACTAGCGGGGTTTTACGAGCAGTACTTC	CASSQPGLAGFYEQYF	TRBV6-6	TRBJ2-7	TRBD2	few
TGTGCCAGCAGCTTGGGCCCAGGGGTCACTGAAGCTTTCTTT	CASSLGPGVTEAFF	TRBV5-3	TRBJ1-1	.	few
TGTGCCAGCAGTCGAGCCGTCGTGAATGAAAAACTGTTTTTT	CASSRAVVNEKLFF	TRBV12-3/TRBV12-4	TRBJ1-4	.	many
TGCAGTGCTAGAGATGGTATAGGGCCCTTCTTT	CSARDGIGPFF	TRBV20-1	TRBJ1-1	.	few
TGCGCCAGCAGCCAAGATTCGACAAGCTCCTACGAGCAGTACTTC	CASSQDSTSSYEQYF	TRBV4-3	TRBJ2-7	.	few
TGCGCCAGCAGCCAAGATTCCCCACCGAGCTCCTACAATGAGCAGTTCTTC	CASSQDSPPSSYNEQFF	TRBV4-3	TRBJ2-1	.	many
TGTGCCAGCAGCTTATGGCAGGGAGGACGGGCCAACGTCCTGACTTTC	CASSLWQGGRANVLTF	TRBV7-9	TRBJ2-6	.	many
TGTGCCAGCAGTTACGCAGGTCCGGGCGGGGAGCTGTTTTTT	CASSYAGPGGELFF	TRBV6-5	TRBJ2-2	.	many
TGTGCCAGCAGTCGACTAGCGGGAGGGCCCGACACCGGGGAGCTGTTTTTT	CASSRLAGGPDTGELFF	TRBV12-3/TRBV12-4	TRBJ2-2	TRBD2	few
TGTGCCAGCAGCCGCCCGTCGGCCCCTGACGGGGGGCTTACGCCGTATTTT	CASSRPSAPDGGLTPYF	TRBV9	TRBJ2-3	.	.
TGCAGTGCTCCAAGAATCTACGAGCAGTACTTC	CSAPRIYEQYF	TRBV20-1	TRBJ2-7	.	many
TGTGCCAGCAGCTTTCCCATGGGCGAGCAGTACTTC	CASSFPMGEQYF	TRBV7-9	TRBJ2-7	.	.
TGTGCCACCCTCGTCCCTGCGGGAGTTAGCTACAATGAGCAGTTCTTC	CATLVPAGVSYNEQFF	TRBV2	TRBJ2-1	TRBD2	.
TGCGCCAGCAGCCCCGAAAGTGCGAATACGCAGTATTTT	CASSPESANTQYF	TRBV5-1	TRBJ2-3	.	many
TGTGCCAGCAGCTTACGACTGGACACCGGGGAGCTGTTTTTT	CASSLRLDTGELFF	TRBV9	TRBJ2-2	.	.
TGTGCCAGCAGTGTCCTCGGCCGCACAGATACGCAGTATTTT	CASSVLGRTDTQYF	TRBV27	TRBJ2-3	.	many
TGTGCCTGGAGGCCAGGGGGCTCCTCACCCCTCCACTTT	CAWRPGGSSPLHF	TRBV30	TRBJ1-6	TRBD1	few
TGTGCCTGGAGTGGAACAGGGGGCGCGTATGGCTACACCTTC	CAWSGTGGAYGYTF	TRBV30	TRBJ1-2	TRBD1	few
TGTGCCACCAGCAGCCCAAACACAGATACGCAGTATTTT	CATSSPNTDTQYF	TRBV15	TRBJ2-3	.	many
TGTGCCAGCAGCTTCGAACAGTATAATTCACCCCTCCACTTT	CASSFEQYNSPLHF	TRBV5-4	TRBJ1-6	.	many
TGTGCCAGCAGTTTTGTGACAGGGCAAAATCAGCCCCAGCATTTT	CASSFVTGQNQPQHF	TRBV6-2/TRBV6-3	TRBJ1-5	TRBD1	.
TGTGCCTGGAGTGTCACAGGGGTTGGCTACACCTTC	CAWSVTGVGYTF	TRBV30	TRBJ1-2	TRBD1	.
TGCAGCGGACGGACGGCAAACACTGAAGCTTTCTTT	CSGRTANTEAFF	TRBV29-1	TRBJ1-1	.	many
TGTGCCAGCAGGCGACAGGGACTAGCGGGACCTAGTTACAATGAGCAGTTCTTC	CASRRQGLAGPSYNEQFF	TRBV28	TRBJ2-1	TRBD2	few